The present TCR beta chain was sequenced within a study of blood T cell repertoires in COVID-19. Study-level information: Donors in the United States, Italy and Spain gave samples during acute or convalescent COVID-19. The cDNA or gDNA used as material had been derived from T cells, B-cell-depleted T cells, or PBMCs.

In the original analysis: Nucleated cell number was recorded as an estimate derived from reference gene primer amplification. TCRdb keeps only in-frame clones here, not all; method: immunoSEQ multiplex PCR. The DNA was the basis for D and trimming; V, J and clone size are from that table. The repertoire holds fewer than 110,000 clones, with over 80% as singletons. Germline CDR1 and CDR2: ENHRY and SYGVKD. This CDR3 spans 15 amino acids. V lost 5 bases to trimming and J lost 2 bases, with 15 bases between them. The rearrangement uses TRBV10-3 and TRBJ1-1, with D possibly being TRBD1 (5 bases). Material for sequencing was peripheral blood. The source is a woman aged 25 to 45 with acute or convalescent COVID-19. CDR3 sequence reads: CAISPVTGVNTEAFF. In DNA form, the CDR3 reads TGTGCCATCAGTCCCGTAACAGGAGTCAACACTGAAGCTTTCTTT.